This T cell receptor (beta chain) stems from a study of T cell responses to AZD1222 COVID-19 vaccine. The protocol was immunoSEQ multiplex PCR, while the TCRdb copy is restricted to in-frame clones and leaves out a portion. The profile shows roughly 130,000 clones, around 90% of them singletons. This CDR3 comprises 15 residues. Trimming removed 3 bases from V and 6 bases from J, with 16 bases in between. Germline CDR1 and CDR2: MRHNA and SNTAGT. General study findings and limits: Donors, mostly white British, included more females; clonal diversity was possibly underestimated.

In the case of this clone: Its antigen remains unidentified.

This chain joins TRBV6-4 and TRBJ2-3; D may be TRBD2 (5 bases). Sequenced here: peripheral blood, sampled 28 days after the second dose of the MenACWY control vaccine. The sequence was obtained from an adult who received the MenACWY meningococcal vaccine as a control. The CDR3 sequence: CASSEYPTSGDTQYF. The CDR3 nucleotides read TGTGCCAGCAGTGAATATCCTACCTCGGGGGATACGCAGTATTTT.